The following is a T cell receptor (beta chain) sequence with its context. Its cognate antigen has yet to be identified. No quality values exist for individual bases; no much larger clone is one base distant. The library came from the immunoSEQ multiplex PCR assay. As stored in TCRdb, this immuneACCESS dataset retains in-frame rearrangements with V and J assigned. A fraction of the clones does not appear; measured against another copy, unresolved V genes explain less than half of the discrepancy, and the remainder lacks a known reason. Within this sample are roughly 76,000 clones, with roughly 93% of them counted one time only. 0.95% to 1.5% of the sample rests with the top ten. This sample is drawn from a study of control samples from healthy donors and cancer patients (dated by TCRdb to about 2020). Reading the germline V gene gives CDR1 SGHDN and CDR2 FVKESK. Trimming takes 4 bases from V and 3 bases from J, and the germline ends sit 12 bases apart. The CDR3 holds 15 amino acids from the cysteine to the phenylalanine. The sequence is cut down to CDR3 DNA, 45 bases in frame from base 1.

This TCR came from a woman aged 40 to 55 with lung cancer. The sequencing input was PBMCs. The chain is assembled from TRBV14 and TRBJ1-4, with no confidently assigned D gene. The DNA sequence is given as TGTGCCAGCAGCCCAGTTTCCGGTCCTAATGAAAAACTGTTTTTT. Protein translation: CASSPVSGPNEKLFF.